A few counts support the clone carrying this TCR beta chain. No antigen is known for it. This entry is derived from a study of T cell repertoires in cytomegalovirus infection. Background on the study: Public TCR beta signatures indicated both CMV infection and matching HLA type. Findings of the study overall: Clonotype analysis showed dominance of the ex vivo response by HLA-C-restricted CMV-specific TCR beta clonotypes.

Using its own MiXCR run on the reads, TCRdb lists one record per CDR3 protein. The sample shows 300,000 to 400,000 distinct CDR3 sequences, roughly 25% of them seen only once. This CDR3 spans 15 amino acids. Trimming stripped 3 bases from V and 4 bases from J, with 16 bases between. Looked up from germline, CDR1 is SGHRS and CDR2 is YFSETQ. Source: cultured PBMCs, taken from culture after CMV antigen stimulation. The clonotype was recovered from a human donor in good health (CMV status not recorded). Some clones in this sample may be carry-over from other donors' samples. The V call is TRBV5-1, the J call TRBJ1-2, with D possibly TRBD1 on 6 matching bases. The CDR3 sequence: CASSSEGVPSYGYTF. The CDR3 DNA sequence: TGCGCCAGCAGCTCCGAGGGGGTCCCTTCCTATGGCTACACCTTC.